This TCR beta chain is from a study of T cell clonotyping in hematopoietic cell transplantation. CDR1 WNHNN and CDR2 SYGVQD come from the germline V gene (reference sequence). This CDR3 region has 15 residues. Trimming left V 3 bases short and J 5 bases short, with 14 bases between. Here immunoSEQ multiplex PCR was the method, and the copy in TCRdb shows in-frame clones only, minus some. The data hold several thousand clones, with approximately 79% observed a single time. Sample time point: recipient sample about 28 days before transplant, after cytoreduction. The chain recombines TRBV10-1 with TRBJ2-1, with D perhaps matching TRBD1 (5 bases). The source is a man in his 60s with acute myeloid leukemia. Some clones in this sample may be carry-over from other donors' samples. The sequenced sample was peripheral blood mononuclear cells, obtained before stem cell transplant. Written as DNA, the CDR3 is TGCGCCAGCAGTGATCCCGGACACCCGAACAATGAGCAGTTCTTC. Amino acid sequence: CASSDPGHPNNEQFF.